This T cell receptor (beta chain) was sequenced in a study of metastatic and nonmetastatic thyroid tumors. Study context: Peripheral blood and tumor or nodule samples from malignant and benign thyroid patients were compared.

Unmatched junction bases numbered 3, after V lost 8 bases and J lost 0 bases. The CDR3 contains 16 residues. The germline gives CDR1 MNHNS, CDR2 SASEGT. TCRdb reprocessed the PCR reads using MiXCR. This sample carries about 20,000 clones, 20% to 25% of them seen once, and the ten largest clones take about 6.6%. Each patient came to thyroid surgery without any prior treatment (of any kind). The sample taken for sequencing was tumor tissue. The receptor's source is a female donor with papillary thyroid cancer or a benign thyroid nodule (not recorded which). Some clones in this sample may be carry-over from other donors' samples. The chain links TRBV6-1 to TRBJ2-6; 11 nucleotides align to TRBD1. DNA of the CDR3: TGTGCCAGCGGCGGGACAGGGGGCTCTGGGGCCAACGTCCTGACTTTC. This gives the protein CASGGTGGSGANVLTF.